This passage covers 4 T cell receptor beta chains from one sample sequenced in a study of identical twins. TCRdb redid the calling of the 5' RACE reads with MiXCR, one entry per CDR3 protein. The data show 500,000 to 650,000 distinct CDR3 sequences, just over 7% seen once. A further study also used this sample, focusing on yellow fever vaccine responses in identical twins.

The sample was PBMCs. Receptors originate from a woman aged 18-29 years in good health.

This clonotype appeared many times. The V gene is TRBV5-1, the J gene TRBJ2-5; TRBD1 matches 9 bases. The CDR3 is made up of 16 amino acids. V lost 1 base to trimming and J lost 2 bases; unmatched junction nucleotides: 6. In germline, CDR1 is SGHRS, CDR2 YFSETQ. The CDR3 DNA reads as TGCGCCAGCAGCTTGTTTGGGACAGGGCGACAAGAGACCCAGTACTTC. Translating it yields CASSLFGTGRQETQYF.

There are many counts of this clonotype. This chain links TRBV12-3 or TRBV12-4 with TRBJ2-2, with TRBD2 matching 9 bases. After removal of 2 bases from V and 6 bases from J, the junction contained 4 bases not matched to a gene. This CDR3 region has 15 residues. CDR3 nucleotides: TGTGCCAGCAGTTTAATAGCGGGGGTGGCCGGGGAGCTGTTTTTT. Residues: CASSLIAGVAGELFF.

This clonotype appeared a few times. The chain is built from TRBV24-1 and TRBJ2-6; a possible D gene is TRBD1 (6 bases). V gave up 3 bases and J gave up 2 bases, with 7 bases separating them. The CDR3 runs 15 residues. Germline CDR1 reads KGHDR; CDR2 reads SFDVKD. CDR3: CATSDPGAGANVLTF. The CDR3 DNA reads as TGTGCCACCAGTGATCCAGGGGCTGGGGCCAACGTCCTGACTTTC.

This chain connects TRBV7-9 to TRBJ1-1, with 8 bases fitting TRBD1. The CDR3 totals 15 residues. The germline V gene encodes CDR1 SEHNR and CDR2 FQNEAQ (reference sequence). V dropped 5 bases and J dropped 3; count of bases not matched to a gene: 8. CDR3 loop: CASSRRTGLHTEAFF. The DNA for the CDR3 is TGTGCCAGCAGCCGCCGGACAGGGTTGCACACTGAAGCTTTCTTT.